What follows are 9 T cell receptor beta chains derived from one specimen sequenced in a study of CD8 T cells in ankylosing spondylitis (TCRdb year 2017). The library relied on 5' RACE. Sequenced using an Illumina HiSeq 2500. TCRdb applied fastp at Q25 and MiXCR to the public reads, then kept only in-frame beta chains. Rows with one shared CDR3 protein collapse into an entry with the most common genes and DNA. The sample table lists some 300,000 distinct CDR3 sequences, less than 25% of them with a count of one. About 3.7% of the sample rests with the top ten. Sequenced material: blood, either unsorted or a sorted T cell fraction (not recorded which). Receptors were obtained from a female donor with ankylosing spondylitis or in good health (not recorded which).

This clonotype was observed at least ten times. This rearrangement joins TRBV20-1 to TRBJ1-1, with D possibly TRBD1 on 6 matching bases. Trimming removed 8 bases at V and 4 bases at J, with 20 bases between. Germline V gene lookup returns CDR1 DFQATT and CDR2 SNEGSKA (reference sequence). This CDR3 comprises 14 residues. The CDR3 DNA reads as TGCAGTTGCGAATTACAGGGTCCGACCACTGAAGCTTTCTTT. Encoded protein: CSCELQGPTTEAFF.

There are a few counts of this clonotype. Sequence at one end of the junction differs from germline and may be a read error. This rearrangement joins TRBV20-1 to TRBJ2-1, with D unresolved. CDR3 size: 12 residues. Germline loops: CDR1 DFQATT, CDR2 SNEGSKA (reference sequence). The CDR3 loop is CSARLPANPRVF. The CDR3 DNA sequence: TGCAGTGCTAGGTTACCAGCAAATCCCCGGGTCTTC.

The chain couples TRBV5-4 to TRBJ1-6, with D perhaps TRBD1 (5 bases). The germline gives CDR1 SGHNT, CDR2 YYREEE (reference sequence). This CDR3 has 14 amino acids. Trimming removed 3 bases at V and 5 bases at J, with 9 bases between. CDR3 sequence: CASSSAGHNSPLHF. The CDR3 coding sequence is TGTGCCAGCAGCTCCGCGGGGCATAATTCACCCCTCCACTTT.

In this sample, this clonotype turned up a few times. V is TRBV2 and J is TRBJ2-1; D call uncertain. Germline assignment: CDR1 SNHLY and CDR2 FYNNEI. The CDR3 extends over 11 amino acids. V was pared by 2 bases and J by 12 bases, with 8 bases between. CDR3 sequence (DNA): TGTGCCAGCAGTGAAATGTTTCGGCAGTTCTTC. As protein: CASSEMFRQFF.

The chain is built from TRBV6-1 and TRBJ2-1; TRBD2 agrees at 10 bases. The germline gives CDR1 MNHNS, CDR2 SASEGT. Trimming cost V 10 bases and J 4 bases; bases outside gene matches: 7. The CDR3 length is 14 residues. The CDR3: CATSTSGIYNEQFF. In DNA form, the CDR3 reads TGTGCCACCTCCACTAGCGGGATATACAATGAGCAGTTCTTC.

On this clonotype itself: An end of the junction differs from the germline gene, which may be a read error. The V call is TRBV7-9, the J call TRBJ1-2, with D possibly matching TRBD1 (5 bases). The CDR3 is 14 residues long. Germline values: CDR1 SEHNR, CDR2 FQNEAQ (reference sequence). The CDR3 loop reads CASSWDGTNYGYTF. CDR3 nucleotide sequence: TGTGCCAGCAGCTGGGACGGAACTAATTATGGCTACACCTTC.

The CDR3 sequence is CASSFFPKGNSPLHF. The CDR3 region has the DNA TGTGCCAGCAGTTTTTTCCCCAAAGGGAATTCACCCCTCCACTTT. This chain links TRBV28 with TRBJ1-6; D remains unclear. V dropped 3 bases and J dropped 7 bases, with 13 bases sitting between them. There are 15 residues in the CDR3. Germline CDR1 and CDR2: MDHEN and SYDVKM.

This clonotype was found many times. The chain couples TRBV29-1 to TRBJ1-1; D is uncertain. V was cut by 5 bases and J by 6 bases, with 10 bases left in between. The CDR3 has 11 amino acids. Germline V gene lookup returns CDR1 SQVTM and CDR2 ANQGSEA. CDR3 sequence: CSVRTSAEAFF. The CDR3 coding sequence is TGCAGCGTTCGAACATCTGCTGAAGCTTTCTTT. The variable domain in full, completed from reference TRBV29-1 and TRBJ1-1, reads SAVISQKPSRDICQRGTSLTIQCQVDSQVTMMFWYRQQPGQSLTLIATANQGSEATYESGFVIDKFPISRPNLTFSTLTVSNMSPEDSSIYLCSVRTSAEAFFGQGTRLTVV.

The gene calls are TRBV4-3 and TRBJ2-5; perhaps TRBD2 as D (5 bases). The V gene lost 0 bases and the J gene lost 0 bases, with 14 bases spanning the gap. The CDR3 covers 17 residues. Germline V gene sequence: CDR1 LGHNA, CDR2 YSLEER. The CDR3 DNA sequence: TGCGCCAGCAGCCAAGATCTCTTTAGCGCAAACCAAGAGACCCAGTACTTC. This gives the protein CASSQDLFSANQETQYF.